These T cell receptor beta chains were read from a single sample in a study of spatial heterogeneity in lung cancer. TCRdb re-called the 5' RACE reads through MiXCR, storing one row per CDR3 protein. The sample lists about 82,000 distinct CDR3 sequences; approximately 12% were seen once. Sequencing was performed on PBMCs, taken at surgery. These receptors were collected from a male donor with early-stage non-small cell lung cancer. The CDR3 runs from the conserved cysteine through the conserved F or W. A D gene is named only where the DNA matches it firmly. Size is stated for part of the rows, as once, few or many counts, or as a class when the clone is expanded.

j_call,v_call,clone_size,d_call,cdr3_aa,cdr3_nt
TRBJ2-3,TRBV5-6,few,.,CASSSRAEGGPDTQYF,TGTGCCAGCAGCTCCCGGGCCGAGGGAGGACCAGATACGCAGTATTTT
TRBJ2-1,TRBV19,few,TRBD1,CASSIGDRVYNEQFF,TGTGCCAGTAGTATAGGGGACAGAGTATACAATGAGCAGTTCTTC
TRBJ2-1,TRBV20-1,many,TRBD2,CSASSGGEREQFF,TGCAGTGCTTCTAGCGGGGGGGAACGGGAGCAGTTCTTC
TRBJ2-3,TRBV7-7,few,TRBD2,CASSLNYPREWTDTQYF,TGTGCCAGCAGCTTAAATTACCCGCGGGAGTGGACAGATACGCAGTATTTT
TRBJ2-7,TRBV19,few,.,CASSIRVPPYEQYF,TGTGCCAGTAGTATAAGGGTCCCTCCGTACGAGCAGTACTTC
TRBJ2-3,TRBV11-2,many,.,CASSLSQGIDTQYF,TGTGCCAGCAGCTTAAGTCAGGGAATAGATACGCAGTATTTT
TRBJ1-1,TRBV11-2,.,.,CASSLDTQDTEAFF,TGTGCCAGCAGCTTAGATACCCAGGACACTGAAGCTTTCTTT
TRBJ2-1,TRBV5-1,few,.,CASSSPGADNEQFF,TGCGCCAGCAGCTCCCCCGGGGCCGACAATGAGCAGTTCTTC
TRBJ2-7,TRBV7-9,.,.,CASSLARGLSSEQYF,TGTGCCAGCAGCTTAGCAAGGGGACTCTCCTCCGAGCAGTACTTC
TRBJ2-1,TRBV7-2,.,.,CASSRPGPQAHEQFF,TGTGCCAGCAGTCGGCCGGGACCCCAGGCCCATGAGCAGTTCTTC
TRBJ1-4,TRBV4-1,.,.,CASSLDRVNEKLFF,TGCGCCAGCAGCTTGGACAGAGTAAATGAAAAACTGTTTTTT
TRBJ1-1,TRBV2,.,.,CASSEFTGTEAFF,TGTGCCAGCAGTGAATTTACCGGGACTGAAGCTTTCTTT
TRBJ1-3,TRBV6-2/TRBV6-3,few,.,CASSYGNTIYF,TGTGCCAGCAGTTACGGGAACACCATATATTTT
TRBJ1-2,TRBV7-9,.,.,CAFLPTAGHGYTF,TGTGCCTTCTTACCGACCGCGGGGCATGGCTACACCTTC
TRBJ1-5,TRBV6-1,.,.,CASSEVGNQPQHF,TGTGCCAGCAGTGAAGTGGGCAATCAGCCCCAGCATTTT